The clone carrying this T cell receptor beta chain is a singleton in its sample. Its antigen is undetermined. A sample-barcoded 5' primer and a J-beta primer mix were used in a second PCR of about 6 to 12 cycles. One entry per CDR3 protein, called by TCRdb with MiXCR from the 5' RACE reads. Of nearly 1 million distinct CDR3 sequences listed, about 53% are singletons. Aged about 6 to 100, donors were systemically healthy Caucasians from Russia. These data belong to a study of blood T cells in healthy people across ages. Whole-study findings and limits: When set beside aged donors, long-lived donors presented more naive CD4+ cells and higher diversity.

Germline lookup yields CDR1 SGHRS and CDR2 YFSETQ. This CDR3 is built from 15 residues. This receptor was taken from an older woman in good health. The chain is built from TRBV5-1 and TRBJ2-4; 9 bases line up with TRBD2. The last part of the DNA fits TRBJ2-7 better; the J call may be wrong. Sequencing was performed on blood. In DNA, the CDR3 is TGCGCCAGCAGCTTGCCGACTAGCGGTCCCTACGAGCAGTACTTC. It specifies CASSLPTSGPYEQYF.